The clone carrying this TCR beta chain has only a few counts. Its antigen remains unidentified. The PCR template was genomic DNA. The TCR beta CDR3 region was amplified using 30 forward and 13 reverse primers. TCRdb ran MiXCR on the multiplex PCR reads and lists one entry per CDR3 protein. The table records 250,000 or so distinct CDR3 sequences, roughly 48% of them present only once. The ends lost 4 bases at V and 3 bases at J; junction bases unmatched: 8. The CDR3 extends over 16 amino acids. From germline, CDR1 is MGHDK and CDR2 SYGVNS. This sample is part of a study of type 1 and type 2 diabetes patients. Study-wide context: The cohort mixed type 1 diabetes, type 2 diabetes and nondiabetic donors. Sequencing for the whole study yielded 18,976,912 paired-end reads.

Study-level findings and limits: Highly-expanded CD4+ clones were few in type 2 diabetes, median one, 3.9% of reads. Both CD4+ and CD8+ type 2 diabetes repertoires showed significantly higher diversity than type 1.

V gene TRBV25-1 combines with J gene TRBJ2-5; 10 bases are shared with TRBD1. The specimen sequenced was peripheral blood mononuclear cells (PBMCs). The clonotype originates from a man between 18 and 35 years old with type 2 diabetes. Written as DNA, the CDR3 is TGTGCCAGCAGTGGGAGAGGACAGGGGGAAGAAGAGACCCAGTACTTC. The encoded protein is CASSGRGQGEEETQYF.